This T cell receptor beta chain was sequenced for a study of T cell responses to AZD1222 COVID-19 vaccine. Study overall: Analysis merged second doses at about 4 or about 12 weeks. Notes on the study in general: Spike-specific TCR breadth and depth both grew after two AZD1222 doses. Nearly half of spike-specific TCRs reportedly target unmutated variant regions.

Comment on this clone: As yet, its antigen is unknown.

Germline CDR1 MGHDK, CDR2 SYGVNS. V dropped 3 bases and J dropped 4; count of bases not matched to a gene: 2. This CDR3 is built from 14 residues. Here immunoSEQ multiplex PCR was the method, and the copy in TCRdb shows in-frame clones only, minus some. Altogether 90,000 to 100,000 clones are present, about 90% being singletons, with the ten largest covering 2.9%. The TCR comes from an adult in good health. The V call is TRBV25-1, the J call TRBJ1-1; TRBD1 agrees at 10 bases. The sequences come from peripheral blood, collected on day 0 of AZD1222 vaccination. The DNA of the CDR3 is TGTGCCAGCAGTGAGACAGGGGGCTTCACTGAAGCTTTCTTT. Its protein product is CASSETGGFTEAFF.